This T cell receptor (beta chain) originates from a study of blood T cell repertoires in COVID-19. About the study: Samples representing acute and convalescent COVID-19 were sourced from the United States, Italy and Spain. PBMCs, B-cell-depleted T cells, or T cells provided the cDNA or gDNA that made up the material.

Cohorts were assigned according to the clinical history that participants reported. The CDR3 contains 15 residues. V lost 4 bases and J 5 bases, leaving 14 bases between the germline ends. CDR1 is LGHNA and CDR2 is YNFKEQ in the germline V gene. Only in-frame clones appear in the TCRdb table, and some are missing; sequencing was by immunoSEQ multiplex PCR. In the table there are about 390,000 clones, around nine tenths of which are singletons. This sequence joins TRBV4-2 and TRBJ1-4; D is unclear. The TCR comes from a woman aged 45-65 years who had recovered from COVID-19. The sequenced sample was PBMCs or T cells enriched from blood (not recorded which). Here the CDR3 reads CASSPRRRSNEKLFF. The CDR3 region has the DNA TGTGCCAGCAGCCCTAGGCGGAGATCCAATGAAAAACTGTTTTTT.